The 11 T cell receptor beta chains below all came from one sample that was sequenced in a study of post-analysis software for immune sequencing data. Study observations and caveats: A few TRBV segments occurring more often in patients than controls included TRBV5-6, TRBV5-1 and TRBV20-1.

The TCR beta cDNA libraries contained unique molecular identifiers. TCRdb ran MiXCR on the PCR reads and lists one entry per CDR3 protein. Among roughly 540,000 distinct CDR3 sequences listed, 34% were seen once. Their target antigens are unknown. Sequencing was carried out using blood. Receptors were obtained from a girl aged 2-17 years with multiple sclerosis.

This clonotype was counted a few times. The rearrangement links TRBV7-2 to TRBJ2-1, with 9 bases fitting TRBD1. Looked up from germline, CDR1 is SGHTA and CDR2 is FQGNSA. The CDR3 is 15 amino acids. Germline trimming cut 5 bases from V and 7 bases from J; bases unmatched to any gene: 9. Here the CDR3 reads CASSRDRVRGNEQFF. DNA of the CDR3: TGTGCCAGCAGCCGGGACAGGGTTAGGGGAAATGAGCAGTTCTTC.

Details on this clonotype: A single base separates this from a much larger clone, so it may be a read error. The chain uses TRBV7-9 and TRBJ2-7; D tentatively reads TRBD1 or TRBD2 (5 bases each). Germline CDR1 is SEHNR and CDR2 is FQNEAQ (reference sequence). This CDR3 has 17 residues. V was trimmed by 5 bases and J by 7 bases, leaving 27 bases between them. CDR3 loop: CASSPKARAGTYNEQYF. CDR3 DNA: TGTGCCAGCAGCCCCAAGGCCCGGGCAGGGACCTACAATGAGCAGTACTTC.

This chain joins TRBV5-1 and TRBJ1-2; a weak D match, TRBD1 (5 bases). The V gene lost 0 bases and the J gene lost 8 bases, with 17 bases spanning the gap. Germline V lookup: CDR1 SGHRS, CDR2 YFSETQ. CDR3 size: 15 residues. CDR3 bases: TGCGCCAGCAGCTTGGGTGGAGGGACCTCTATGGGCTACACCTTC. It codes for CASSLGGGTSMGYTF.

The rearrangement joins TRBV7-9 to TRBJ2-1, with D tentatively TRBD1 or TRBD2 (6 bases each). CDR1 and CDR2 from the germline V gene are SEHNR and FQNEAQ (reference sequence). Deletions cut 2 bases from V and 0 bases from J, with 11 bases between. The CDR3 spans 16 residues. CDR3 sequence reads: CASSLSGAPSYNEQFF. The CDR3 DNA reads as TGTGCCAGCAGCTTATCGGGGGCCCCCTCCTACAATGAGCAGTTCTTC.

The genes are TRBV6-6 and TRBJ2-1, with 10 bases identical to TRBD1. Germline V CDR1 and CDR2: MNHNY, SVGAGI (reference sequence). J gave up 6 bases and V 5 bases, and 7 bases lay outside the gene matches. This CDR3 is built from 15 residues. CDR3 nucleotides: TGTGCCAGCAGTCTAAGACAGGGGGCGTTCAATGAGCAGTTCTTC. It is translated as CASSLRQGAFNEQFF.

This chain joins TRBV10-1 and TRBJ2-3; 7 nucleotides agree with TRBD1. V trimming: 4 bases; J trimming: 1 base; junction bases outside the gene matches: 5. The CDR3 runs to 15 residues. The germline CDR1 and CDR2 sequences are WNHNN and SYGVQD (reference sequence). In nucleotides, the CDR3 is TGCGCCAGCAGTGCGACAGGGATGGGCACAGATACGCAGTATTTT. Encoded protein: CASSATGMGTDTQYF.

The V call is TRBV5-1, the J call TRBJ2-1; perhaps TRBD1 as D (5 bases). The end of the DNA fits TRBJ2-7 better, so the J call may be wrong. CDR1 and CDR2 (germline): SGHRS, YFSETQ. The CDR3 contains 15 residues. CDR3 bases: TGCGCCAGCAGCTTGGACAGGAGCTCCTACAATGAGCAGTACTTC. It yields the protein CASSLDRSSYNEQYF.

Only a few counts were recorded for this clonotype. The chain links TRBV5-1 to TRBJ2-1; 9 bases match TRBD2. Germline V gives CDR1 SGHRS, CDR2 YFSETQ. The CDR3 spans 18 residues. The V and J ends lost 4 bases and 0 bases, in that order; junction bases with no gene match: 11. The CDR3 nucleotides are TGCGCCAGCAGCGCCGATCAAGCGGGGGGCCTCTCCTACAATGAGCAGTTCTTC. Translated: CASSADQAGGLSYNEQFF.

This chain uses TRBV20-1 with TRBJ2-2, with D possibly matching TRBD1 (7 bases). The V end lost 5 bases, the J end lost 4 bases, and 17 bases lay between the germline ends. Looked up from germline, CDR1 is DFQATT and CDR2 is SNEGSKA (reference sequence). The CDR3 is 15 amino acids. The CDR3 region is CSARRQGGGTGELFF. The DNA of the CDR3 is TGCAGTGCTCGCCGACAGGGAGGTGGCACCGGGGAGCTGTTTTTT.

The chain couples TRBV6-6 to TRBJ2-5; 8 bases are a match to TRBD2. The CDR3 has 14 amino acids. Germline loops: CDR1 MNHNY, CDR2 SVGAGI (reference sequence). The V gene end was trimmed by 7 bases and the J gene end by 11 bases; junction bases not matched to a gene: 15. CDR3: CASTGGLGNGEQYF. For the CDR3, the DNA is TGTGCCAGCACGGGGGGGCTCGGTAACGGTGAGCAGTACTTC.

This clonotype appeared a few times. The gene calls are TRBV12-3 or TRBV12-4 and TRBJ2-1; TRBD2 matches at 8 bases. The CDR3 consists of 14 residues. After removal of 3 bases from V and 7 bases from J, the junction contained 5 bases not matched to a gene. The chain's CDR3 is CASSFGGAENEQFF. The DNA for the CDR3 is TGTGCCAGCAGTTTCGGGGGGGCCGAAAATGAGCAGTTCTTC.